A single sample gave rise to the 14 T cell receptor beta chains below, sequenced in a study of T-cell reconstitution after alpha-beta-depleted transplantation in children. Unique molecular identifiers featured in how the TCRbeta library was prepared. Each CDR3 protein gets one entry after TCRdb re-called the PCR reads with MiXCR. This table holds some 200,000 distinct CDR3 sequences, roughly a tenth found once. The source material was PBMCs, sampled before TCRalphabeta/CD19-depleted stem cell transplant. These receptors originate from a child younger than two with acute myeloid leukemia, due to receive a stem cell transplant.

Worth noting for this clonotype: A much bigger clone sits one base away, suggesting this may be a read error. This chain links TRBV28 with TRBJ1-4; D is perhaps TRBD1 (5 bases). Germline V lookup: CDR1 MDHEN, CDR2 SYDVKM. Deletions cut 3 bases from V and 0 bases from J, with 14 bases between. CDR3 length equals 17 residues. CDR3: CASSFRGAGATNEKLFF. In nucleotides, the CDR3 is TGTGCCAGCAGTTTTCGCGGGGCAGGTGCAACTAATGAAAAACTGTTTTTT.

This clonotype was recorded many times. V is TRBV12-3 or TRBV12-4 and J is TRBJ2-7, with 7 bases matching TRBD1. The CDR3 totals 15 residues. After removal of 2 bases from V and 4 bases from J, the junction contained 8 bases not matched to a gene. DNA of the CDR3: TGTGCCAGCAGTTTATCTTGGCAGGGGGTGTACGAGCAGTACTTC. Encoded protein: CASSLSWQGVYEQYF.

There are many counts of this clonotype. This chain links TRBV9 with TRBJ2-5; 16 bases align to TRBD2. After removal of 4 bases from V and 4 bases from J, the junction contained 4 bases not matched to a gene. The CDR3 contains 16 residues. Per germline, CDR1 SGDLS and CDR2 YYNGEE. The CDR3 nucleotides read TGTGCCAGCAGCAGGGGACTAGCGGGAGGGCCAGAGACCCAGTACTTC. Translating it yields CASSRGLAGGPETQYF. Using reference TRBV9 and TRBJ2-5 for the parts outside the CDR3, the full variable domain is DSGVTQTPKHLITATGQRVTLRCSPRSGDLSVYWYQQSLDQGLQFLIQYYNGEERAKGNILERFSAQQFPDLHSELNLSSLELGDSALYFCASSRGLAGGPETQYFGPGTRLLVL.

This sequence joins TRBV2 and TRBJ2-2; 12 bases are a match to TRBD1. Germline V CDR1 and CDR2: SNHLY, FYNNEI. Trimming cost V 3 bases and J 6 bases; bases outside gene matches: 5. The CDR3 has 16 amino acids. The CDR3 reads CASSEGQGALAGELFF. CDR3 coding DNA: TGTGCCAGCAGTGAGGGACAGGGGGCGCTCGCCGGGGAGCTGTTTTTT.

In this sample, this clonotype turned up a few times. V usage is TRBV10-3 and J usage is TRBJ2-2; D is uncertain. Trimming stripped 9 bases from V and 3 bases from J, with 14 bases between. Per germline, CDR1 ENHRY and CDR2 SYGVKD. The CDR3 runs to 14 residues. The CDR3 loop is CAMARGVDTGELFF. In DNA form, the CDR3 reads TGTGCCATGGCCCGTGGGGTCGACACCGGGGAGCTGTTTTTT.

This clonotype was seen at least ten times. V gene TRBV20-1 combines with J gene TRBJ2-5, with D possibly matching TRBD2 (5 bases). Per germline, CDR1 DFQATT and CDR2 SNEGSKA (reference sequence). The V and J ends lost 7 bases and 2 bases respectively, with 11 bases between them. CDR3 length equals 12 residues. DNA of the CDR3: TGCAGTGTCGTTCAGCGGCAAGAGACCCAGTACTTC. Amino acids: CSVVQRQETQYF.

The rearrangement joins TRBV6-6 to TRBJ2-6, with unresolved D. The CDR3 has 9 amino acids. Germline CDR1 and CDR2: MNHNY and SVGAGI (reference sequence). V lost 4 bases to trimming and J lost 15 bases, with 4 bases between them. The CDR3 is CASSFPLTF. DNA of the CDR3: TGTGCCAGCAGTTTCCCCCTGACTTTC.

This clonotype was detected only a few times. The rearrangement joins TRBV6-1 to TRBJ2-2; unclear D gene. The CDR3 consists of 15 residues. Trimming took off 4 bases at V and 1 base at J, with 10 bases between the two ends. The V gene's germline CDR1 is MNHNS and CDR2 SASEGT. CDR3 bases: TGTGCCAGCAGTGCCTACTCTCGGAACACCGGGGAGCTGTTTTTT. It yields the protein CASSAYSRNTGELFF.

This clonotype was found many times. The chain combines TRBV12-3 or TRBV12-4 with TRBJ1-2; TRBD1 matches 7 bases. The CDR3 is made up of 13 amino acids. With 4 bases clipped from V and 4 bases from J, the junction kept 3 bases outside the gene matches. CDR3 region: CASSSTGVYGYTF. CDR3 DNA: TGTGCCAGCAGTTCTACAGGGGTCTATGGCTACACCTTC.

In its sample, this clonotype was seen many times. The rearrangement joins TRBV28 to TRBJ2-1, with 7 bases aligning to TRBD1. The CDR3 is 13 residues long. The trim removed 3 bases at V and 10 bases at J, leaving 6 bases unmatched. Germline CDR1 is MDHEN and CDR2 is SYDVKM. CDR3 sequence: CASSFSDRKEQFF. The CDR3 region has the DNA TGTGCCAGCAGTTTTTCGGACAGGAAGGAGCAGTTCTTC.

This clonotype was seen ten or more times. The chain has TRBV6-2 or TRBV6-3 and TRBJ2-2; 10 bases line up with TRBD2. The CDR3 consists of 15 residues. Germline CDR1 reads MNHEY; CDR2 reads SVGEGT. With 7 bases clipped from V and 6 bases from J, the junction kept 8 bases outside the gene matches. CDR3 residues: CASKSGRADAGELFF. The CDR3 DNA reads TGTGCCAGCAAAAGCGGGAGGGCCGACGCCGGGGAGCTGTTTTTT.

This clonotype was recorded at least ten times. V is TRBV5-4 and J is TRBJ2-2, with 11 bases matching TRBD2. The germline gives CDR1 SGHNT, CDR2 YYREEE (reference sequence). J was trimmed by 6 bases and V by 4 bases; bases with no gene match: 11. The CDR3 length is 17 residues. The CDR3 region is CASSLGVTSGIPGELFF. Written as DNA, the CDR3 is TGTGCCAGCAGCCTCGGAGTGACTAGCGGGATACCCGGGGAGCTGTTTTTT.

This clonotype has a count of ten or more. The chain combines TRBV10-3 with TRBJ2-1; D gene ambiguous. Germline V CDR1 and CDR2: ENHRY, SYGVKD. The V gene lost 5 bases and the J gene lost 7 bases, with 9 bases spanning the gap. The CDR3 has 12 residues. The DNA of the CDR3 is TGTGCCATCAGTCTCGGTGAAAATGAGCAGTTCTTC. Its protein is CAISLGENEQFF.

This clonotype was counted a few times. Here the CDR3 DNA reads TGTGCCATCAACGAAGGGGACAAGGGCCACGAGCAGTACTTC. This gives the protein CAINEGDKGHEQYF. V is TRBV10-3 and J is TRBJ2-7; weak D call: TRBD1 (6 bases). V was trimmed by 7 bases and J by 5 bases, leaving 18 bases between them. CDR1 ENHRY and CDR2 SYGVKD come from the germline V gene. CDR3 length: 14 residues.